The entry that follows covers one T cell receptor (beta chain) sequence. The CDR3 runs to 16 residues. Trimming removed 1 base from V and 1 base from J; junction bases left unmatched: 3. Germline-derived CDR1 and CDR2 are SGHAT and FQNNGV. TCRdb's copy holds only in-frame clones and misses some; the assay was immunoSEQ multiplex PCR. The sample lists about 56,000 clones; over 90% were seen once. The data were obtained in a study of technical replicates of blood from several donors. The sequenced material came from PBMCs. The receptor's source is a human donor in good health. Some clones in this sample may be carry-over from other donors' samples. The chain uses TRBV11-2 and TRBJ2-3; 9 nucleotides align to TRBD2. Here the CDR3 reads CASSLATSGRTDTQYF. The CDR3 nucleotides read TGTGCCAGCAGCTTAGCGACTAGCGGACGCACAGATACGCAGTATTTT.